Following are 15 T cell receptor beta chains from one sample sequenced in a study of response to subunit inactivated influenza vaccine. TCRdb itself ran the RT-PCR reads through MiXCR, one entry per CDR3 protein. The data contain hundreds of thousands of distinct CDR3 sequences, 7.6% of them seen just once; the ten biggest clones take up over 10%. The specimen comprised PBMCs from blood, sampled 23 to 25 months after vaccination. The receptors originated from a man aged 50 to 75 who received an inactivated influenza vaccine.

This clonotype turned up a few times. The rearrangement links TRBV11-2 to TRBJ2-7; D tentatively reads TRBD1 or TRBD2 (5 bases each). Germline CDR1 is SGHAT and CDR2 is FQNNGV. V shed 5 bases and J shed 0 bases, with 17 bases lying between them. There are 16 residues in the CDR3. Here the CDR3 reads CASSVRGAKYSYEQYF. The CDR3 region has the DNA TGTGCCAGCAGCGTTAGGGGAGCGAAATACTCCTACGAGCAGTACTTC.

This clonotype was observed a few times. The chain couples TRBV6-1 to TRBJ2-1, with 7 bases that match TRBD2. The CDR3 has 16 amino acids. The junction had 10 bases not matched to a gene; V was cut back by 2 bases and J by 6 bases. Germline assignment: CDR1 MNHNS and CDR2 SASEGT. CDR3 DNA: TGTGCCAGCAGTGAAATAGGGCTAGCGGTAATCAATGAGCAGTTCTTC. It specifies CASSEIGLAVINEQFF.

The chain couples TRBV28 to TRBJ2-5; D call uncertain. V shed 6 bases and J shed 5 bases, with 19 bases lying between them. CDR3 length equals 15 residues. The V gene's germline CDR1 is MDHEN and CDR2 SYDVKM. The CDR3 spells CASSSSFLARETQYF. As DNA, the CDR3 is TGTGCCAGCAGCTCCAGTTTTCTCGCTAGGGAGACCCAGTACTTC.

A few counts support this clonotype. The chain is built from TRBV28 and TRBJ2-3, with 9 bases matching TRBD2. Germline CDR1 and CDR2: MDHEN and SYDVKM. The ends lost 5 bases at V and 6 bases at J; junction bases unmatched: 9. This CDR3 is 15 amino acids long. CDR3 in amino acids: CASSQLAGGGDTQYF. CDR3 DNA sequence: TGTGCCAGCAGTCAACTAGCGGGCGGGGGGGATACGCAGTATTTT.

This clonotype was detected only a few times. The chain links TRBV5-1 to TRBJ1-3; D might be TRBD1 (5 bases). Trimming shortened V by 0 bases and J by 2 bases, and 9 bases separated the two germline ends. Germline V gene lookup returns CDR1 SGHRS and CDR2 YFSETQ. This CDR3 is built from 15 residues. CDR3 loop: CASSLGQGTGNTIYF. In DNA, the CDR3 is TGCGCCAGCAGCTTGGGTCAGGGCACTGGAAACACCATATATTTT.

This clonotype was recorded a few times. This sequence joins TRBV6-1 and TRBJ2-1, with D perhaps matching TRBD1 or TRBD2 (6 bases each). Trimming cost V 6 bases and J 0 bases, with 12 bases left between them. The CDR3 is 15 amino acids. CDR1 is MNHNS and CDR2 is SASEGT in the germline V gene. CDR3 region: CASRPEGGSYNEQFF. The DNA of the CDR3 is TGTGCCAGCAGGCCCGAGGGGGGCTCCTACAATGAGCAGTTCTTC.

This chain uses TRBV6-2 or TRBV6-3 with TRBJ2-2; TRBD1 might be the D (6 bases). The CDR3 contains 14 residues. Trimming took off 6 bases at V and 4 bases at J, with 12 bases between the two ends. Germline V gene lookup returns CDR1 MNHEY and CDR2 SVGEGT. CDR3 in DNA: TGTGCCAGCAGCCCAACAGGGTTCACCGGGGAGCTGTTTTTT. Translated: CASSPTGFTGELFF.

This clonotype was detected many times. The chain employs TRBV11-1 and TRBJ2-7; D is unresolved. V lost 6 bases to trimming and J lost 2 bases, with 14 bases between them. Germline V CDR1 and CDR2: SGHAT, FQDESV (reference sequence). The CDR3 totals 14 residues. The CDR3 protein is CASSDAFNAYEQYF. In DNA, the CDR3 is TGTGCCAGCAGTGACGCGTTCAACGCCTACGAGCAGTACTTC.

This clonotype came up a few times. The rearrangement uses TRBV7-2 and TRBJ1-2, with a weak D call TRBD1 (5 bases). The V gene lost 1 base and the J gene lost 8 bases, with 17 bases spanning the gap. There are 15 residues in the CDR3. Germline CDR1 is SGHTA and CDR2 is FQGNSA. CDR3: CASSLGGAQGYGYTF. CDR3 in DNA: TGTGCCAGCAGCTTAGGAGGTGCTCAGGGTTACGGCTACACCTTC.

This clonotype was seen only a few times. This chain links TRBV5-5 with TRBJ1-1; the D is unclear. CDR1 and CDR2 (germline): SGHKS, YYEKEE (reference sequence). CDR3 size: 13 residues. Trimming pared 0 bases from V and 5 bases from J, leaving 8 bases between. CDR3 region: CASSLVGKTEAFF. The DNA of the CDR3 is TGTGCCAGCAGCTTGGTAGGCAAAACTGAAGCTTTCTTT.

The rearrangement joins TRBV27 to TRBJ2-5; tentatively, D is TRBD1 (5 bases). CDR1 and CDR2 from the germline V gene are MNHEY and SMNVEV (reference sequence). CDR3 size: 14 residues. V gave up 1 base and J gave up 5 bases, with 11 bases separating them. The CDR3 coding sequence is TGTGCCAGCAGTTTATTTAGGGGTACGGAGACCCAGTACTTC. Residues: CASSLFRGTETQYF.

This clonotype was seen a few times. The chain carries TRBV6-2 or TRBV6-3 and TRBJ2-3; possibly TRBD2 for D (6 bases). V lost 6 bases and J 1 base, leaving 8 bases between the germline ends. CDR3 length: 13 amino acids. Per the germline V gene, CDR1 is MNHEY and CDR2 is SVGEGT. This CDR3 reads CASSAGRTDTQYF. DNA of the CDR3: TGTGCCAGCAGCGCGGGGCGCACAGATACGCAGTATTTT.

This chain joins TRBV28 and TRBJ2-7; no firm D call. The CDR3 length is 13 residues. Deletions cut 2 bases from V and 3 bases from J, with 8 bases between. Germline V gives CDR1 MDHEN, CDR2 SYDVKM. CDR3 coding DNA: TGTGCCAGCAGTTTAGGCTGGATCTACGAGCAGTACTTC. Amino acid sequence: CASSLGWIYEQYF.

This clonotype was recorded at least ten times. This rearrangement joins TRBV5-1 to TRBJ2-1; D is undetermined. Germline V gene sequence: CDR1 SGHRS, CDR2 YFSETQ. CDR3 length: 12 amino acids. V was trimmed by 6 bases and J by 8 bases, leaving 12 bases between them. The CDR3 DNA reads as TGCGCCAGCAAGGTGGATCATTATGAGCAGTTCTTC. Its translation: CASKVDHYEQFF.

There are a few counts of this clonotype. The chain joins TRBV20-1 to TRBJ2-7, with TRBD1 as a possible D gene (5 bases). Germline CDR1 reads DFQATT; CDR2 reads SNEGSKA (reference sequence). V was cut by 6 bases and J by 4 bases, with 22 bases left in between. The CDR3 is made up of 15 amino acids. CDR3 amino acids: CSAKPDISRAYEQYF. In DNA, the CDR3 is TGCAGTGCAAAACCGGACATCTCCAGGGCATACGAGCAGTACTTC.